Listed below are T cell receptor beta chains from one sample, sequenced in a study of T cell repertoires in cytomegalovirus infection. The antigens of these receptors remain unknown. TCRdb itself ran the reads through MiXCR, one entry per CDR3 protein. In the table there are 100,000 to 150,000 distinct CDR3 sequences, 30% to 40% of which are singletons. This specimen was CD8+ T cells from cultured PBMCs, taken from culture after CMV antigen stimulation. The receptors were gathered from a human donor in good health (CMV status not recorded). Some clones in this sample may be carry-over from other donors' samples. CDR3s include the opening cysteine and the closing phenylalanine or tryptophan. A D gene is named only where the DNA matches it firmly. Expanded clones get a size class; other rows say once, few or many, or leave the size out.

d_call: TRBD1
v_call: TRBV9
j_call: TRBJ1-1
clone_size: NA
cdr3_nt: TGTGCCAGCAGCCCCCGGACAGGGTTTGAAGCTTTCTTT
cdr3_aa: CASSPRTGFEAFF

d_call: NA
v_call: TRBV7-8
j_call: TRBJ2-7
clone_size: many
cdr3_nt: TGTGCCAGCAGCCTCGGTCAGGGTGGTAGCGAGCAGTACTTC
cdr3_aa: CASSLGQGGSEQYF

d_call: NA
v_call: TRBV5-1
j_call: TRBJ2-1
clone_size: NA
cdr3_nt: TGCGCCAGCAGCCCTGGCCCCGTAAACAATGAGCAGCTCTTC
cdr3_aa: CASSPGPVNNEQLF

d_call: NA
v_call: TRBV5-6
j_call: TRBJ2-7
clone_size: many
cdr3_nt: TGTGCCAGCAGCCTGACTGGGACCCCAGGGTACTTC
cdr3_aa: CASSLTGTPGYF

d_call: NA
v_call: TRBV6-6
j_call: TRBJ1-3
clone_size: NA
cdr3_nt: TGTGCCAGCAGTTACCCGGTCAGAGTAGGGGCTAGGAGAAACACCATATATTTT
cdr3_aa: CASSYPVRVGARRNTIYF

d_call: TRBD1
v_call: TRBV12-5
j_call: TRBJ1-1
clone_size: NA
cdr3_nt: TGTGCTAGTGGTCAGGGACAGGGGATAGTGAACACTGAAGCTTTCTTT
cdr3_aa: CASGQGQGIVNTEAFF

d_call: TRBD1
v_call: TRBV5-1
j_call: TRBJ2-3
clone_size: NA
cdr3_nt: TGCGCCAGCAGCGGCGGGACAGGGATTACAGATACGCAGTATTTT
cdr3_aa: CASSGGTGITDTQYF

d_call: NA
v_call: TRBV4-1
j_call: TRBJ1-2
clone_size: many
cdr3_nt: TGCGCCAGCAGCCAAGGTCTCCATTACTATGGCTACACCTTC
cdr3_aa: CASSQGLHYYGYTF

d_call: NA
v_call: TRBV4-2
j_call: TRBJ1-2
clone_size: NA
cdr3_nt: TGTGCCAGCAGCCAGGACGGGACACCCTATGGCTACACCTTC
cdr3_aa: CASSQDGTPYGYTF

d_call: TRBD1
v_call: TRBV7-8
j_call: TRBJ1-6
clone_size: many
cdr3_nt: TGTGCCAGCAGCCCCCAGACAGGGAATTCACCCCTCCACTTT
cdr3_aa: CASSPQTGNSPLHF

d_call: NA
v_call: TRBV27
j_call: TRBJ2-7
clone_size: NA
cdr3_nt: TGTGCCAGCAGTTTAACAGTAAGATCCTACGAGCAGTACTTC
cdr3_aa: CASSLTVRSYEQYF

d_call: NA
v_call: TRBV6-8
j_call: TRBJ1-2
clone_size: few
cdr3_nt: TGTGCCAGCAGTTACCAAGGACAGCTCTATGGCTACACCTTC
cdr3_aa: CASSYQGQLYGYTF

d_call: NA
v_call: TRBV7-2
j_call: TRBJ2-7
clone_size: many
cdr3_nt: TGTGCCAGCAGCTTATCCACGGCCCTCAGACGGGAGCAGTACTTC
cdr3_aa: CASSLSTALRREQYF

d_call: TRBD2
v_call: TRBV2
j_call: TRBJ2-7
clone_size: NA
cdr3_nt: TGTGCCAGCAGTGAAGGATTAGCGGGGAGATACGAGCAGTACTTC
cdr3_aa: CASSEGLAGRYEQYF

d_call: NA
v_call: TRBV29-1
j_call: TRBJ1-1
clone_size: many
cdr3_nt: TGCAGCGTTGAAAGTAGTTACACTGAAGCTTTCTTT
cdr3_aa: CSVESSYTEAFF

d_call: NA
v_call: TRBV5-8
j_call: TRBJ1-3
clone_size: NA
cdr3_nt: TGTGCCAGCAGCCCGGGGGGACTGATCTCTGGAAACACCATATATTTT
cdr3_aa: CASSPGGLISGNTIYF

d_call: NA
v_call: TRBV5-5
j_call: TRBJ1-1
clone_size: NA
cdr3_nt: TGTGCCAGCAGCTTGGGTCTGGGGGGCACTGAAGCTTTCTTT
cdr3_aa: CASSLGLGGTEAFF

d_call: TRBD2
v_call: TRBV7-6
j_call: TRBJ2-1
clone_size: many
cdr3_nt: TGTGCCAGCAGCTTATTCTCGTACGGCGGGGGGAACAATGAGCAGTTCTTC
cdr3_aa: CASSLFSYGGGNNEQFF

d_call: NA
v_call: TRBV28
j_call: TRBJ2-3
clone_size: NA
cdr3_nt: TGTGCCAGCACCAACCCACTTTCAGGTCCAACGCAGTATTTT
cdr3_aa: CASTNPLSGPTQYF

d_call: TRBD2
v_call: TRBV12-3/TRBV12-4
j_call: TRBJ2-1
clone_size: NA
cdr3_nt: TGTGCCAGCAGTTTTGGGGGGGGGGTCGGGATTAATGAGCAGTTCTTC
cdr3_aa: CASSFGGGVGINEQFF

d_call: NA
v_call: TRBV4-1
j_call: TRBJ1-5
clone_size: few
cdr3_nt: TGCGCCAGCAGCCAGGTTTTACTGGGGAGCAATCAGCCCCAGCATTTT
cdr3_aa: CASSQVLLGSNQPQHF

d_call: NA
v_call: TRBV6-1
j_call: TRBJ1-1
clone_size: many
cdr3_nt: TGTGCCAGCAGAGAGACAGGAGGGAGCACTGAAGCTTTCTTT
cdr3_aa: CASRETGGSTEAFF

d_call: NA
v_call: TRBV4-3
j_call: TRBJ1-1
clone_size: NA
cdr3_nt: TGCGCCAGCAGCCAAGGGGTGTTGGGTAACACTGAAGCTTTCTTT
cdr3_aa: CASSQGVLGNTEAFF

d_call: NA
v_call: TRBV7-9
j_call: TRBJ2-7
clone_size: many
cdr3_nt: TGTGCCAGCAGCTACGGACCTCACAGGGACCACTACGAGCAGTACTTC
cdr3_aa: CASSYGPHRDHYEQYF

d_call: TRBD1
v_call: TRBV6-2/TRBV6-3
j_call: TRBJ2-4
clone_size: NA
cdr3_nt: TGTGCCAGCAGTTCCCCCGGGACAGTAGCCAAAAACATTCAGTACTTC
cdr3_aa: CASSSPGTVAKNIQYF

d_call: NA
v_call: TRBV6-6
j_call: TRBJ1-2
clone_size: NA
cdr3_nt: TGTGCCAGCAACCTCGAACGGGGCGCCTATGGCTACACCTTC
cdr3_aa: CASNLERGAYGYTF

d_call: TRBD1
v_call: TRBV7-9
j_call: TRBJ1-2
clone_size: few
cdr3_nt: TGTGCCAGCAGCTCCCGGGACAGGGGGCTGCGGGGCTACACCTTC
cdr3_aa: CASSSRDRGLRGYTF

d_call: NA
v_call: TRBV7-8
j_call: TRBJ2-5
clone_size: few
cdr3_nt: TGTGCCAGCAGCAACATAACGGGCGCCATGTGGGAGACCCAGTACTTC
cdr3_aa: CASSNITGAMWETQYF

d_call: NA
v_call: TRBV12-3/TRBV12-4
j_call: TRBJ2-3
clone_size: NA
cdr3_nt: TGTGCCAGCAGTCTAGCGACCGGAGATACGCAGTATTTT
cdr3_aa: CASSLATGDTQYF

d_call: TRBD2
v_call: TRBV7-6
j_call: TRBJ2-1
clone_size: many
cdr3_nt: TGTGCCAGCAGCCCGCGTAGCGGGGGCCACAATGAGCAGTTCTTC
cdr3_aa: CASSPRSGGHNEQFF

d_call: NA
v_call: TRBV6-2/TRBV6-3
j_call: TRBJ2-1
clone_size: NA
cdr3_nt: TGTGCCAGCAGTCCGGAGTTGGCTCATGCTGCTTACAATGAGCAGTTCTTC
cdr3_aa: CASSPELAHAAYNEQFF

d_call: NA
v_call: TRBV11-1
j_call: TRBJ1-1
clone_size: few
cdr3_nt: TGTGCCAGCAGCCCGCCGGGGCGATGGACTGAAGCTTTCTTT
cdr3_aa: CASSPPGRWTEAFF

d_call: NA
v_call: TRBV7-9
j_call: TRBJ1-1
clone_size: NA
cdr3_nt: TGTGCCAGCAGCTTAGAGGCAGAGAACACTGAAGCTTTCTTT
cdr3_aa: CASSLEAENTEAFF

d_call: TRBD2
v_call: TRBV9
j_call: TRBJ2-5
clone_size: NA
cdr3_nt: TGTGCCAGCAGCGCCTCGGGGAGGGGTACGGAGACCCAGTACTTC
cdr3_aa: CASSASGRGTETQYF

d_call: TRBD1
v_call: TRBV28
j_call: TRBJ2-7
clone_size: NA
cdr3_nt: TGTGCCAGCAGTCCCCTCGACAGGGTCCGGGGCTACGAGCAGTACTTC
cdr3_aa: CASSPLDRVRGYEQYF

d_call: NA
v_call: TRBV12-3/TRBV12-4
j_call: TRBJ2-7
clone_size: NA
cdr3_nt: TGTGCCAGCAGTTTAGGGGTAGGGGGTTTTATCTACGAGCAGTACTTC
cdr3_aa: CASSLGVGGFIYEQYF

d_call: NA
v_call: TRBV7-2
j_call: TRBJ2-7
clone_size: NA
cdr3_nt: TGTGCCAGCAGCTTAGGACAGGATATCACATTCTACGAGCAGTACTTC
cdr3_aa: CASSLGQDITFYEQYF

d_call: NA
v_call: TRBV6-5
j_call: TRBJ2-1
clone_size: few
cdr3_nt: TGTGCCAGCAGTTGGGCGGTGAGGGGCTATGAGCAGTTCTTC
cdr3_aa: CASSWAVRGYEQFF

d_call: NA
v_call: TRBV4-1
j_call: TRBJ1-2
clone_size: few
cdr3_nt: TGCGCCAGCAGCCAATCCTTTGGGGCGAACTTTGGCTACACCTTC
cdr3_aa: CASSQSFGANFGYTF

d_call: NA
v_call: TRBV9
j_call: TRBJ2-5
clone_size: NA
cdr3_nt: TGTGCCAGCAGCGTAGGCAGGAACTCCGTGTACCAAGAGACCCAGTACTTC
cdr3_aa: CASSVGRNSVYQETQYF

d_call: NA
v_call: TRBV12-3/TRBV12-4
j_call: TRBJ2-5
clone_size: few
cdr3_nt: TGTGCCAGCAGTTTGAGGGTCACCGATCTGTACCAAGAGACCCAGTACTTC
cdr3_aa: CASSLRVTDLYQETQYF

d_call: TRBD1
v_call: TRBV6-5
j_call: TRBJ1-2
clone_size: many
cdr3_nt: TGTGCCAGCAGTTACGCCGGCCAGGGGGTGGATGGCTACACCTTC
cdr3_aa: CASSYAGQGVDGYTF

d_call: TRBD2
v_call: TRBV6-1
j_call: TRBJ2-7
clone_size: NA
cdr3_nt: TGTGCCAGCAGTGAAAACAGAGGGGTTGGGCTAGCGGCTTCCTCCTACGAGCAGTACTTC
cdr3_aa: CASSENRGVGLAASSYEQYF

d_call: NA
v_call: TRBV7-9
j_call: TRBJ1-5
clone_size: NA
cdr3_nt: TGTGCCAGCAGCCAAGGGTCCCCCAATCAGCCCCAGCATTTT
cdr3_aa: CASSQGSPNQPQHF

d_call: NA
v_call: TRBV23-1
j_call: TRBJ2-7
clone_size: few
cdr3_nt: TGCGCCAGCAGTCTCAGTAACACCTACGAGCAGTACTTC
cdr3_aa: CASSLSNTYEQYF

d_call: TRBD1
v_call: TRBV20-1
j_call: TRBJ2-1
clone_size: many
cdr3_nt: TGCAGTGCTAGTACTACAGGGGTTTCCTACAATGAGCAGTTCTTC
cdr3_aa: CSASTTGVSYNEQFF

d_call: NA
v_call: TRBV19
j_call: TRBJ1-1
clone_size: NA
cdr3_nt: TGTGCCACACAGATGGGTGACACTGAAGCTTTCTTT
cdr3_aa: CATQMGDTEAFF

d_call: NA
v_call: TRBV7-6
j_call: TRBJ2-5
clone_size: few
cdr3_nt: TGTGCCAGCAGCTTAGGGGAGGATGCGACCCAGTACTTC
cdr3_aa: CASSLGEDATQYF

d_call: NA
v_call: TRBV9
j_call: TRBJ2-7
clone_size: NA
cdr3_nt: TGTGCCAGCAGCCCGACAGATTTCTCCTACGAGCAGTACTTC
cdr3_aa: CASSPTDFSYEQYF

d_call: TRBD1
v_call: TRBV20-1
j_call: TRBJ1-2
clone_size: few
cdr3_nt: TGCAGTGCTAGAGACCACGGGACAGGGGGCTTTCTTGACTATGGCTACACCTTC
cdr3_aa: CSARDHGTGGFLDYGYTF

d_call: NA
v_call: TRBV6-6
j_call: TRBJ2-1
clone_size: NA
cdr3_nt: TGTGCCAGCAGGAGGTGGCGGGGTGCCAATGAGCAGTTCTTC
cdr3_aa: CASRRWRGANEQFF

d_call: TRBD2
v_call: TRBV12-5
j_call: TRBJ2-1
clone_size: few
cdr3_nt: TGTGCTAGTGGTTTTGAGACTAGCGGGGGTGGTGATGAGCAGTTCTTC
cdr3_aa: CASGFETSGGGDEQFF

d_call: NA
v_call: TRBV7-2
j_call: TRBJ2-5
clone_size: many
cdr3_nt: TGTGCCAGCAGCTTACTGGAGAACCGCCAAGAGACCCAGTACTTC
cdr3_aa: CASSLLENRQETQYF

d_call: NA
v_call: TRBV2
j_call: TRBJ2-5
clone_size: NA
cdr3_nt: TGTGCCAGCAAGGGGACCGGTGCGCGAAGGGAGACCCAGTACTTC
cdr3_aa: CASKGTGARRETQYF

d_call: NA
v_call: TRBV11-1
j_call: TRBJ1-1
clone_size: NA
cdr3_nt: TGTGCCAGCAGCTTAAATGGTCCAGGCATGAACACTGAAGCTTTCTTT
cdr3_aa: CASSLNGPGMNTEAFF

d_call: TRBD1
v_call: TRBV28
j_call: TRBJ2-5
clone_size: medium-sized
cdr3_nt: TGTGCCAGCAGCACCATCGGACAGGGGGTTCAAGAGACCCAGTACTTC
cdr3_aa: CASSTIGQGVQETQYF

d_call: TRBD2
v_call: TRBV7-2
j_call: TRBJ2-3
clone_size: many
cdr3_nt: TGTGCCAGCAGCTTACTCTTCGGACTAGCGGGGACCACAGATACGCAGTATTTT
cdr3_aa: CASSLLFGLAGTTDTQYF

d_call: NA
v_call: TRBV27
j_call: TRBJ2-5
clone_size: NA
cdr3_nt: TGTGCCAGCAGTTTAGGCCGGACGTACCAAGAGACCCAGTACTTC
cdr3_aa: CASSLGRTYQETQYF

d_call: TRBD1
v_call: TRBV7-2
j_call: TRBJ2-7
clone_size: many
cdr3_nt: TGTGCCAGCAGCCAAACAGGGGGTTCCTACGAGCAGTACTTC
cdr3_aa: CASSQTGGSYEQYF

d_call: NA
v_call: TRBV7-9
j_call: TRBJ1-2
clone_size: few
cdr3_nt: TGTGCCAGCAGCTTAGGACGGGATTTTAACTATGGCTACACCTTC
cdr3_aa: CASSLGRDFNYGYTF